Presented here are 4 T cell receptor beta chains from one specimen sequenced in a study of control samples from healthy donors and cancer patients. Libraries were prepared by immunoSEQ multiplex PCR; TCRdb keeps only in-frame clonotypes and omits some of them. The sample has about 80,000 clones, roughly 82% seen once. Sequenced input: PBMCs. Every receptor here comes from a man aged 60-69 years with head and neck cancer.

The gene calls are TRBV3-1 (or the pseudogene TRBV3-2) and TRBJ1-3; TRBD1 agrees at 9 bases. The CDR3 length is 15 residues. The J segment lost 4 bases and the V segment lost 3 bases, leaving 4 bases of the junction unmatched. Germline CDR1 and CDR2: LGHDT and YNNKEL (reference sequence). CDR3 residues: CASSQGQGQGNTIYF. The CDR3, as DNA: TGTGCCAGCAGCCAGGGACAGGGCCAAGGAAACACCATATATTTT.

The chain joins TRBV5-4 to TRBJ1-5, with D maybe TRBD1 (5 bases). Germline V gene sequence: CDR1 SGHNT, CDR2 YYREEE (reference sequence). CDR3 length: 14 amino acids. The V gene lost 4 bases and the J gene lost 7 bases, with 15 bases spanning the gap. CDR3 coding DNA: TGTGCCAGCAGCACCGGGGCCGGGGACCAGCCCCAGCATTTT. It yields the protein CASSTGAGDQPQHF.

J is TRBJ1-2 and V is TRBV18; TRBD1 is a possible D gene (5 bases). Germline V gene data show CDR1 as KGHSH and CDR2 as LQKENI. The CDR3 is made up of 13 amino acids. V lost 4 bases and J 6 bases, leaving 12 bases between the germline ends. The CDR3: CASSLRASDGYTF. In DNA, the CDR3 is TGTGCCAGCTCACTCAGGGCCTCCGATGGCTACACCTTC. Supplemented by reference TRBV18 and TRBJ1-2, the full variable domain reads NAGVMQNPRHLVRRRGQEARLRCSPMKGHSHVYWYRQLPEEGLKFMVYLQKENIIDESGMPKERFSAEFPKEGPSILRIQQVVRGDSAAYFCASSLRASDGYTFGSGTRLTVV.

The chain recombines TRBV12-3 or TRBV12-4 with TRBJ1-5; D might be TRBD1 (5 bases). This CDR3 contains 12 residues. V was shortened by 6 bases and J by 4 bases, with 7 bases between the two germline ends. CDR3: CASRWGNQPQHF. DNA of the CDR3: TGTGCCAGCAGATGGGGGAATCAGCCCCAGCATTTT.